Below, 28 T cell receptor beta chains from the same sample are listed, as sequenced in a study of T cell responses to AZD1222 COVID-19 vaccine. TCRdb's copy holds only in-frame clones and misses some; the assay was immunoSEQ multiplex PCR. The sample consists of about 150,000 clones, roughly nine tenths of them appearing once. This specimen consisted of peripheral blood, obtained on day 0 of AZD1222 vaccination. The receptors were sampled from an adult in good health.

This rearrangement joins TRBV11-2 to TRBJ2-5; D unclear. CDR3 size: 11 residues. Trimming removed 1 base at V and 5 bases at J, with 2 bases between. Germline loops: CDR1 SGHAT, CDR2 FQNNGV. The CDR3 protein is CASSLGETQYF. The CDR3 coding sequence is TGTGCCAGCAGCTTAGGCGAGACCCAGTACTTC.

Only one count was recorded for this clone. The chain is built from TRBV13 and TRBJ2-7, with 7 bases identical to TRBD2. CDR3 length: 17 residues. Trimming cost V 5 bases and J 1 base; bases outside gene matches: 14. The germline V gene encodes CDR1 PRHDT and CDR2 FYEKMQ (reference sequence). CDR3 DNA sequence: TGTGCCAGCAGCCCCTTATTAAGCCAGCGGGGTTCCTACGAGCAGTACTTC. It yields the protein CASSPLLSQRGSYEQYF.

The CDR3 loop is CARSFRPGQSYDNEQFF. The CDR3 DNA reads TGTGCCAGAAGCTTTAGGCCAGGGCAAAGTTATGACAATGAGCAGTTCTTC. This chain links TRBV5-3 with TRBJ2-1, with D maybe TRBD1 (5 bases). TRBV5-3 is annotated as an ORF whose role is uncertain. V was cut by 2 bases and J by 5 bases, with 20 bases left in between. This CDR3 contains 17 residues.

The V gene is TRBV15, the J gene TRBJ2-7; D perhaps matches TRBD2 (6 bases). CDR3 length: 14 amino acids. Germline V CDR1 and CDR2: LNHNV, YYDKDF (reference sequence). The V end was cut by 0 bases, the J end by 1 base, with 7 bases between. CDR3 DNA sequence: TGTGCCACCAGCAGAGATGGAGGGTCCTACGAGCAGTACTTC. Its translation is CATSRDGGSYEQYF.

The chain employs TRBV5-1 and TRBJ1-6; D possibly corresponds to TRBD1 (6 bases). The germline V gene has CDR1 SGHRS and CDR2 YFSETQ. The V end lost 4 bases, the J end lost 7 bases, and 18 bases lay between the germline ends. The CDR3 is made up of 16 amino acids. CDR3 coding DNA: TGCGCCAGCAGCAATTTTGCCGGGACACCGAATTCACCCCTCCACTTT. Protein sequence: CASSNFAGTPNSPLHF.

This chain joins TRBV9 and TRBJ2-7; D not certain. The germline V gene encodes CDR1 SGDLS and CDR2 YYNGEE. CDR3 length: 14 residues. V lost 4 bases and J lost 1, with 12 bases in between. CDR3 sequence (DNA): TGTGCCAGCAGCCCCCGGACGGAATCCTACGAGCAGTACTTC. Translated, it gives CASSPRTESYEQYF.

The chain recombines TRBV14 with TRBJ2-7, with 14 positions matching TRBD2. The germline V gene encodes CDR1 SGHDN and CDR2 FVKESK. The V segment lost 7 bases and the J segment 3 bases; nucleotides outside the gene matches: 5. This CDR3 has 15 residues. This chain's CDR3 is CASTRGTSGSYEQYF. The CDR3 coding sequence is TGTGCCAGCACCCGTGGGACTAGCGGGAGCTACGAGCAGTACTTC.

The chain combines TRBV28 with TRBJ2-1; no firm D call. Germline-derived CDR1 and CDR2 are MDHEN and SYDVKM. There are 12 residues in the CDR3. V lost 8 bases and J 7 bases, leaving 12 bases between the germline ends. The CDR3 sequence: CASGPLGNEQFF. CDR3 nucleotide sequence: TGTGCCAGCGGCCCTCTAGGGAATGAGCAGTTCTTC.

The CDR3 nucleotides are TGTGCCAGCAAAGGAGGGGGGGGCCTACTGGAGCAGTTCTTC. This codes for CASKGGGGLLEQFF. The V and J genes are TRBV27 and TRBJ2-1; a weak D match, TRBD2 (7 bases). V shed 7 bases and J shed 10 bases, with 20 bases lying between them. This CDR3 comprises 14 residues. The germline gives CDR1 MNHEY, CDR2 SMNVEV (reference sequence).

The genes are TRBV29-1 and TRBJ2-7; 12 bases align to TRBD2. Germline V lookup: CDR1 SQVTM, CDR2 ANQGSEA. CDR3 length equals 14 residues. V shed 7 bases, J shed 2 bases, and the junction held 6 bases outside the gene matches. CDR3 sequence reads: CSAARTSGTYEQYF. The CDR3 nucleotides read TGCAGCGCCGCCCGGACTAGCGGGACCTACGAGCAGTACTTC.

This clone has just a few counts. The rearrangement uses TRBV28 and TRBJ1-5; D call uncertain. The CDR3 has 15 amino acids. CDR1 and CDR2 (germline): MDHEN, SYDVKM. V was clipped by 3 bases and J by 2 bases, with 11 bases between them. Written as DNA, the CDR3 is TGTGCCAGCAGTTTTCGTACAAGAGGCAATCAGCCCCAGCATTTT. Translated, it gives CASSFRTRGNQPQHF. The variable domain in full, completed from reference TRBV28 and TRBJ1-5, reads DVKVTQSSRYLVKRTGEKVFLECVQDMDHENMFWYRQDPGLGLRLIYFSYDVKMKEKGDIPEGYSVSREKKERFSLILESASTNQTSMYLCASSFRTRGNQPQHFGDGTRLSIL.

The genes are TRBV7-2 and TRBJ2-5; 9 bases agree with TRBD2. CDR1 is SGHTA, CDR2 FQGNSA, per germline. CDR3 length: 15 amino acids. V trimming: 5 bases; J trimming: 5 bases; junction bases outside the gene matches: 9. The CDR3 DNA sequence: TGTGCCAGCAGCCGGGAGCCGCTAGCGGGGGAGACCCAGTACTTC. Protein: CASSREPLAGETQYF.

The gene calls are TRBV11-2 and TRBJ2-4; D is tentatively TRBD1 or TRBD2 (6 bases each). This CDR3 region has 17 residues. Germline lookup yields CDR1 SGHAT and CDR2 FQNNGV. Trimming took off 4 bases at V and 0 bases at J, with 16 bases between the two ends. CDR3 sequence: CASSSRPGALAKNIQYF. CDR3 coding DNA: TGTGCCAGCAGCTCTCGCCCGGGGGCGCTAGCCAAAAACATTCAGTACTTC.

This clone was seen a handful of times. The genes are TRBV14 and TRBJ1-1; TRBD1 is a possible D gene (5 bases). This CDR3 is built from 15 residues. Trimming cost V 4 bases and J 2 bases, with 14 bases left between them. Germline lookup yields CDR1 SGHDN and CDR2 FVKESK. The CDR3 sequence is CASSPMGQRNTEAFF. Here the CDR3 DNA reads TGTGCCAGCAGCCCGATGGGGCAGAGAAACACTGAAGCTTTCTTT.

In its sample, this clone was seen a few times. The chain has TRBV30 and TRBJ1-2; TRBD1 is a possible D gene (5 bases). Germline V gene sequence: CDR1 GTSNPN, CDR2 SVGIG (reference sequence). With 5 bases removed from V and 8 bases from J, the gap between germline ends came to 15 bases. This CDR3 comprises 12 residues. The CDR3, as DNA: TGTGCCTGGGGTAGGGGTGCGGGCGGCTACACCTTC. Amino acids: CAWGRGAGGYTF.

This chain links TRBV19 with TRBJ1-4; D gene unclear. V dropped 5 bases and J dropped 8 bases, with 12 bases sitting between them. CDR3 size: 13 residues. Germline CDR1 is LNHDA and CDR2 is SQIVND (reference sequence). The CDR3 sequence: CASSRLVYEKLFF. The CDR3 DNA reads as TGTGCCAGTAGTCGGTTGGTTTACGAAAAACTGTTTTTT.

The V and J genes are TRBV19 and TRBJ1-5; 8 bases match TRBD1. V trimming: 3 bases; J trimming: 10 bases; junction bases outside the gene matches: 14. The germline CDR1 and CDR2 sequences are LNHDA and SQIVND (reference sequence). The CDR3 runs to 16 residues. The DNA for the CDR3 is TGTGCCAGTAGTATCGCGCCCTACAGGGGGTCTTCTCCCCAGCATTTT. As protein: CASSIAPYRGSSPQHF.

The chain links TRBV2 to TRBJ1-2, with unresolved D. The CDR3 runs to 12 residues. V was clipped by 6 bases and J by 4 bases, with 9 bases between them. Germline-derived CDR1 and CDR2 are SNHLY and FYNNEI. CDR3 in DNA: TGTGCCAGCAGCGCGAGAGGCTATGGCTACACCTTC. Encoded protein: CASSARGYGYTF. The full variable domain, rest sourced from reference TRBV2 and TRBJ1-2, is EPEVTQTPSHQVTQMGQEVILRCVPISNHLYFYWYRQILGQKVEFLVSFYNNEISEKSEIFDDQFSVERPDGSNFTLKIRSTKLEDSAMYFCASSARGYGYTFGSGTRLTVV.

The chain employs TRBV7-9 and TRBJ1-1; D call uncertain. The CDR3 runs 14 residues. CDR1 is SEHNR, CDR2 FQNEAQ, per germline (reference sequence). V was cut by 7 bases and J by 1 base, with 13 bases left in between. The CDR3 DNA is TGTGCCAGCACCCCTGGAGTTCGGAACACTGAAGCTTTCTTT. Translated, it gives CASTPGVRNTEAFF.

The chain is built from TRBV11-2 and TRBJ2-5, with D hard to call. Germline CDR1 and CDR2: SGHAT and FQNNGV. With 1 base removed from V and 2 bases from J, the gap between germline ends came to 17 bases. The length of the CDR3 is 17 residues. This CDR3 is CASSLGSVIPPQETQYF. CDR3 sequence (DNA): TGTGCCAGCAGCTTAGGGTCCGTCATCCCGCCTCAAGAGACCCAGTACTTC.

The rearrangement links TRBV18 to TRBJ2-1; D gene ambiguous. CDR3 length equals 14 residues. With 2 bases removed from V and 4 bases from J, the gap between germline ends came to 9 bases. Per germline, CDR1 KGHSH and CDR2 LQKENI. In DNA form, the CDR3 reads TGTGCCAGCTCACCAAACCGCAGATACAATGAGCAGTTCTTC. Translated: CASSPNRRYNEQFF.

This clone was counted a few times. The rearrangement joins TRBV28 to TRBJ1-2, with 9 bases matching TRBD1. The germline V gene encodes CDR1 MDHEN and CDR2 SYDVKM. The CDR3 consists of 15 residues. J gave up 4 bases and V 6 bases, and 9 bases lay outside the gene matches. The CDR3 nucleotides read TGTGCCAGCAGACCTTTAACAGGGGGCTTCTATGGCTACACCTTC. It codes for CASRPLTGGFYGYTF.

The rearrangement joins TRBV20-1 to TRBJ2-1; D call uncertain. CDR1 is DFQATT, CDR2 SNEGSKA, per germline (reference sequence). The CDR3 extends over 11 amino acids. The V gene lost 3 bases and the J gene lost 9 bases, with 9 bases spanning the gap. CDR3 sequence: CSASRWGEQFF. The DNA of the CDR3 is TGCAGTGCTAGCCGGTGGGGTGAGCAGTTCTTC.

The V call is TRBV5-6, the J call TRBJ2-2; tentative D call: TRBD2 (6 bases). CDR1 is SGHDT, CDR2 YYEEEE, per germline. This CDR3 contains 14 residues. V lost 3 bases to trimming and J lost 4 bases, with 10 bases between them. DNA for the CDR3: TGTGCCAGCAGCTGGGGGACTGGCACCGGGGAGCTGTTTTTT. This encodes CASSWGTGTGELFF.

The rearrangement uses TRBV7-2 and TRBJ1-3; no reliable D call. The CDR3 has 11 amino acids. Germline values: CDR1 SGHTA, CDR2 FQGNSA. V was cut by 5 bases and J by 4 bases, with 3 bases left in between. The CDR3 here is CASSLGNTIYF. The CDR3 nucleotides are TGTGCCAGCAGCCTGGGAAACACCATATATTTT.

The chain employs TRBV12-3 or TRBV12-4 and TRBJ2-7, with D possibly being TRBD1 or TRBD2 (5 bases each). The CDR3 length is 13 residues. V lost 7 bases, J lost 8 bases, and 18 bases lay in between. The CDR3 protein is CASTQDWGTKQYF. The CDR3 nucleotides are TGTGCCAGCACTCAAGATTGGGGGACGAAGCAGTACTTC.

V is TRBV29-1 and J is TRBJ1-1; D not certain. The CDR3 has 12 residues. The V gene's germline CDR1 is SQVTM and CDR2 ANQGSEA. V shed 4 bases and J shed 2 bases, with 8 bases lying between them. The CDR3 protein is CSVAPGNTEAFF. CDR3 bases: TGCAGCGTTGCTCCCGGTAACACTGAAGCTTTCTTT.

V usage is TRBV6-5 and J usage is TRBJ1-1, with 11 bases matching TRBD1. After removal of 5 bases from V and 4 bases from J, the junction contained 6 bases not matched to a gene. The germline CDR1 and CDR2 sequences are MNHEY and SVGAGI. The CDR3 contains 15 residues. The CDR3: CASSRTGGAGTEAFF. CDR3 DNA: TGTGCCAGCAGTAGGACAGGGGGCGCGGGCACTGAAGCTTTCTTT.